Described below is a single T cell receptor beta chain sequence and its context. Its antigen is not yet known. Per-nucleotide qualities are absent, and no much larger clonotype sits a single base away. The record originates from a study of shared clonotypes between healthy human individuals (dated by TCRdb to about 2020). Regarding the study in general: Three men and a couple of women, aged 18 to 49 years, made up the cohort. For each donor, CD4 naive and CD4 memory were each given three plates, CD8 naive was given two plates, and CD8 memory was given one plate. The study deeply sequenced blood TCR repertoires of five healthy adults to estimate repertoire size and the extent of clonotype sharing between individuals. To increase sequencing depth and limit assay-specific biases, different laboratories used diverse techniques to prepare libraries and sequence TCR repertoires. Leukapheresis yielded between about 0.94 and 9 billion PBMCs per donor.

Trimmed from V: 5 bases; trimmed from J: 4 bases; junction bases lacking a gene match: 7. Including the terminal cysteine and phenylalanine, the CDR3 comprises 14 residues. Just CDR3 DNA is preserved here, 42 bases in frame from base 1. Based on the germline V gene, the CDR1 and CDR2 sequences are SGHTA and FQGNSA. Using the deep immunoSEQ assay, multiplex PCR amplified TCR CDR3 regions from genomic DNA. Genomic DNA extracted from each cell subset was distributed evenly over all wells of several immunoSEQ 96-well plates, and each plate served as one replicate. Each replicate PCR for sorted subsets received about 200 ng genomic DNA, equal to about 30,000 T cell genomes. Purified libraries were measured with a Qubit 3.0 fluorometer, size-checked on a Bioanalyzer 2100, and measured again with the KAPA Library Quantification kit. Every immunoSEQ 96-well plate was sequenced on a dedicated single-read 150-cycle Illumina NextSeq 550 flow cell. On the study's bioinformatics: Because only junctional sequences without quality scores were contained in the immunoSEQ output, filtering matching that applied to full-length reads could not be performed. Sequences were annotated with PyIR, a Python wrapper for IgBLAST v1.9, and V/J genes and CDR3 were assigned using IMGT germline references. Reads with weak V/J assignments (E-value above 1e-6), missing CDR3, stop codons, out-of-frame junctions, or ambiguous translated residues were removed. A V3J clonotype was defined by an identical inferred V gene, J gene, and CDR3 amino acid sequence. Percentage overlap between repertoires was calculated by dividing the number of shared unique clonotypes by the size of the smaller repertoire. Richness of each repertoire was evaluated using RTK rarefaction, the Chao1 estimator, and Recon v2.1 estimates of unobserved clonotypes. For all TCRbeta clonotypes obtained by the gDNA method from a few donors, generation probabilities were computed with OLGA. TCRdb stores this immuneACCESS table with in-frame sequences only. Part of the clones is absent; in the studies checked, under half of the shortfall reflects unresolved V genes, and no reason is known for the rest. The DNA was the basis for D and trimming; V, J and clone size are from that table. Recorded for this sample are 900,000 to 1,200,000 clones; about four fifths of them occurred a single time. Of the sample, around 0.6% falls within the top ten clones.

Paper-wide results and their limitations: Pairwise subsampling indicated that sequencing depth was expected to affect the degree of clonotype sharing among donors. Incomplete sequencing was indicated by rarefaction of sorted-subset datasets, despite the large sequencing depth. Because the study included only a small number of donors, the genetic and exposure-history diversity represented was limited. Compared with non-shared clonotypes, the clonotypes found in all four sorted-subset donors had higher generation probabilities. Sharing across several donors was observed for roughly 5% of naive CD4, around 3.5% of naive CD8, over 2% of memory CD4, and approximately 0.41% of memory CD8 clonotypes. Naive subsets generally had larger estimated clonotype richness than memory subsets did. Sampling was restricted to blood, and TCR repertoires in tissue are likely to differ from TCR repertoires in blood.

The donors were healthy, HIV-negative adults with no recently reported acute infections or vaccinations. Every donor was a Caucasian adult residing in Nashville, Tennessee, USA. CD4+ T cells were enriched by magnetic negative selection, after which naive cells were positively selected on CD45RA and the negative fraction was taken as the memory subset. After blood collection by leukapheresis, PBMCs were isolated using Ficoll-Histopaque density gradient centrifugation and then cryopreserved in the vapor phase of liquid nitrogen. Analytical flow cytometry was used to check the purity and quantity of every magnetically sorted T cell population. Genomic DNA was isolated from every sorted fraction and measured by UV absorbance on a Nanodrop 2000c.

This TCR derives from a man between 18 and 29 years old in good health. Some clones in this sample may be carry-over from other donors' samples. The specimen sequenced was memory CD4+ T cells from PBMCs. The cell subset or site label, as the study defines it: CD45RA-negative fraction. The chain joins TRBV7-2 to TRBJ2-5, with 7 junctional bases fitting TRBD1. The bases are TGTGCCAGCAGCCCAGGACGGACAGGAGAGACCCAGTACTTC. Its amino acids are CASSPGRTGETQYF.